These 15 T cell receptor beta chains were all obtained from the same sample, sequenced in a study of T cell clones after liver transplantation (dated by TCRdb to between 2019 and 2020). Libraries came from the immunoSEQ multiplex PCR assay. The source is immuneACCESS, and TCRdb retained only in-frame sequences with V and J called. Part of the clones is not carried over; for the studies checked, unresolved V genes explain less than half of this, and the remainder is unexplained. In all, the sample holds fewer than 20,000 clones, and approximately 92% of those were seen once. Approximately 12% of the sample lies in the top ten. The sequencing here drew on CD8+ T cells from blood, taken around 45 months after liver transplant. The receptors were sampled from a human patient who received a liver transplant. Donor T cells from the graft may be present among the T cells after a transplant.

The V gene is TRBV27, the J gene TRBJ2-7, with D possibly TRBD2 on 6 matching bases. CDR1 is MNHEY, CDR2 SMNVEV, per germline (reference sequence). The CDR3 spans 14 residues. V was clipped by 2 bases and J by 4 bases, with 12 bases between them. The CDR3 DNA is TGTGCCAGCAGTTTAGCGGGACCCCTATACGAGCAGTACTTC. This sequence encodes CASSLAGPLYEQYF.

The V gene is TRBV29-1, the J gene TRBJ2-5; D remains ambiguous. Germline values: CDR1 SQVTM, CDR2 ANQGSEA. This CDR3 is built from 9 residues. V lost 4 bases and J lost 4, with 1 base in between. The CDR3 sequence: CSVGETQYF. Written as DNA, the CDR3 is TGCAGCGTTGGAGAGACCCAGTACTTC.

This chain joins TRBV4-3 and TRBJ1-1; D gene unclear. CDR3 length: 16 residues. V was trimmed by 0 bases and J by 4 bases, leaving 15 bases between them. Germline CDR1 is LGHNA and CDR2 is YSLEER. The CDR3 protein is CASSQDRWGTSTEAFF. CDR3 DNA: TGCGCCAGCAGCCAAGATCGATGGGGTACAAGCACTGAAGCTTTCTTT.

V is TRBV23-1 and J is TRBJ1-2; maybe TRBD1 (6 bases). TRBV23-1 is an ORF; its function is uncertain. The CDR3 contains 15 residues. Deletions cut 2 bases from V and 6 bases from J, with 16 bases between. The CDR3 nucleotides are TGCGCCAGCAGTCAACCTAAGGGGGAACGGAATGGCTACACCTTC. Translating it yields CASSQPKGERNGYTF.

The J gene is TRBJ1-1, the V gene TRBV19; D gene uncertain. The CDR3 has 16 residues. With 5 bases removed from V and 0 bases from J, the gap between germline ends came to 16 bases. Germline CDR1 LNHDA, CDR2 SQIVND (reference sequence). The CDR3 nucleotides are TGTGCCAGTAGTTTCCCGTGGGATGGTATGAACACTGAAGCTTTCTTT. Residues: CASSFPWDGMNTEAFF. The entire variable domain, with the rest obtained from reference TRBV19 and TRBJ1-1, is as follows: DGGITQSPKYLFRKEGQNVTLSCEQNLNHDAMYWYRQDPGQGLRLIYYSQIVNDFQKGDIAEGYSVSREKKESFPLTVTSAQKNPTAFYLCASSFPWDGMNTEAFFGQGTRLTVV.

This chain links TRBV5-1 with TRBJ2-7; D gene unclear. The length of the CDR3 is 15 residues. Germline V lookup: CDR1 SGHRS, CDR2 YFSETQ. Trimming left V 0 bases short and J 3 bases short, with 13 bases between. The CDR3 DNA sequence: TGCGCCAGCAGCTTGGGAGCAGCAATCATCTACGAGCAGTACTTC. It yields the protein CASSLGAAIIYEQYF. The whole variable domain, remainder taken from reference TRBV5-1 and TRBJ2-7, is KAGVTQTPRYLIKTRGQQVTLSCSPISGHRSVSWYQQTPGQGLQFLFEYFSETQRNKGNFPGRFSGRQFSNSRSEMNVSTLELGDSALYLCASSLGAAIIYEQYFGPGTRLTVT.

CDR3 nucleotide sequence: TGTGCCAGCAGTTTACCGGGACAGGGGCTGGTCTATGGCTACACCTTC. This encodes CASSLPGQGLVYGYTF. The V call is TRBV28, the J call TRBJ1-2; TRBD1 matches at 10 bases. Germline loops: CDR1 MDHEN, CDR2 SYDVKM. Trimming cost V 2 bases and J 4 bases; bases outside gene matches: 7. The CDR3 covers 16 residues.

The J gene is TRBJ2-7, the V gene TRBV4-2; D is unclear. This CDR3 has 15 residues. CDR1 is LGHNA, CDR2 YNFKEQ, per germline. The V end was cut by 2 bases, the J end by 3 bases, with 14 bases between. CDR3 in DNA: TGTGCCAGCAGCCAATATCTCCAGGAAAACTACGAGCAGTACTTC. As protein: CASSQYLQENYEQYF.

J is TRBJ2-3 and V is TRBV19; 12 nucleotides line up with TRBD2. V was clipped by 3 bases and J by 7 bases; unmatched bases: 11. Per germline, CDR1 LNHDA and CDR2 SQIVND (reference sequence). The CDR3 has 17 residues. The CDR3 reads CASSISSGTSGLYTQYF. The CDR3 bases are TGTGCCAGTAGTATCTCCTCCGGGACTAGCGGGTTATATACGCAGTATTTT.

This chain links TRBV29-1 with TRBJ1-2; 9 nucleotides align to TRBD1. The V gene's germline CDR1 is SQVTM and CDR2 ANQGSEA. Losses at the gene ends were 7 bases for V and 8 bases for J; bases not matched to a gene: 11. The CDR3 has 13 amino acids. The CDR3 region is CSAWTGATGGYTF. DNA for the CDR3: TGCAGCGCTTGGACAGGGGCGACTGGAGGCTACACCTTC.

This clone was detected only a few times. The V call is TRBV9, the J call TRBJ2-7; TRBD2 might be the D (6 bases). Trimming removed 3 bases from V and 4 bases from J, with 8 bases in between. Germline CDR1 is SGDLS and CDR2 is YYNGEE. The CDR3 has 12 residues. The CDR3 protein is CASSGGEYEQYF. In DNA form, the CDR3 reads TGTGCCAGCAGCGGGGGGGAGTACGAGCAGTACTTC.

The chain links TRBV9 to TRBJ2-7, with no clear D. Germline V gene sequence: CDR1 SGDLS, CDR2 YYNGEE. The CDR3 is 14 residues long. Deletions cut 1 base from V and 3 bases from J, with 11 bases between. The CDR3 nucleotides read TGTGCCAGCAGCGTATCGGACGGTGGCTACGAGCAGTACTTC. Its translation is CASSVSDGGYEQYF.

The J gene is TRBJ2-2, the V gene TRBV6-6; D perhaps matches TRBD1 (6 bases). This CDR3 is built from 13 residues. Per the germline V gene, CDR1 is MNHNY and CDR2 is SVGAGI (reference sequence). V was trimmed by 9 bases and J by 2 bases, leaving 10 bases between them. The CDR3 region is CASTGINTGELFF. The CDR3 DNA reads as TGTGCCAGTACAGGGATTAACACCGGGGAGCTGTTTTTT.

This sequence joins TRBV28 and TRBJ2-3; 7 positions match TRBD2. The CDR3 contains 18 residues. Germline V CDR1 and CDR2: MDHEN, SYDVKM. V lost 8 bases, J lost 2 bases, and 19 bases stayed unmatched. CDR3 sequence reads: CASSGLAGDLRYTDTQYF. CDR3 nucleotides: TGTGCCAGCTCCGGGCTGGCGGGAGACCTTCGATACACAGATACGCAGTATTTT.

The CDR3 reads CASSLFPFGRADTQYF. The CDR3 DNA sequence: TGTGCCAGCAGTTTATTCCCCTTTGGCAGGGCAGATACGCAGTATTTT. The chain employs TRBV27 and TRBJ2-3, with a tentative D call TRBD1 (5 bases). Between the trimmed V and J ends, which lost 1 base and 4 bases, there was a span of 15 bases. CDR1 is MNHEY and CDR2 is SMNVEV in the germline V gene (reference sequence). This CDR3 spans 16 amino acids.